This T cell receptor (beta chain) was found in a study of cytomegalovirus exposure and HLA in healthy donors. Study results and limitations: The authors enumerated over 150 TCR beta chains as linked to cytomegalovirus. Sequencing likely caused a cluster of highly shared sequence variants. Data from an earlier analysis indicated that most TCR beta V segments were productive either about 87% or about 30% of the time.

Germline CDR1 SGHNT, CDR2 YENEEA. This CDR3 is 15 amino acids long. Germline trimming cut 3 bases from V and 7 bases from J; bases unmatched to any gene: 8. The PCR used 60 Vbeta and 13 Jbeta primers. Assay: immunoSEQ multiplex PCR; the TCRdb copy retains only in-frame clones and omits some. The sample shows some 110,000 clones, around 70% of them seen only once. Concerning this clone: Its antigen is undetermined.

The receptor comes from a man aged 25 to 40 in good health and CMV-seronegative. Sequencing was performed on PBMCs. J is TRBJ2-1 and V is TRBV11-3; 8 bases match TRBD2. The CDR3 loop is CASSLLAGPINEQFF. CDR3 sequence (DNA): TGTGCCAGCAGCTTGCTAGCGGGTCCTATAAATGAGCAGTTCTTC.